A single sample is the source of the 10 T cell receptor beta chains below, sequenced in a study. Using its own MiXCR run on the RT-PCR reads, TCRdb lists one record per CDR3 protein. The data show 550,000 to 750,000 distinct CDR3 sequences, 12% to 15% seen once. The sample taken for sequencing was memory CD4+ T cells from blood. These receptors originate from a female donor in good health, serving as a healthy control.

The rearrangement joins TRBV7-2 to TRBJ1-5, with 8 bases identical to TRBD1. The CDR3 sequence is 15 residues long. With V trimmed by 5 bases and J by 0 bases, 3 bases remained unmatched. Per germline, CDR1 SGHTA and CDR2 FQGNSA. CDR3 residues: CASSQGAHSNQPQHF. In DNA, the CDR3 is TGTGCCAGCAGCCAGGGGGCCCATAGCAATCAGCCCCAGCATTTT.

Notes on this clonotype: The germline gene is not matched at one end of the junction; a read error may be the cause. The chain is built from TRBV12-3 or TRBV12-4 and TRBJ2-5, with D tentatively TRBD1 (6 bases). The CDR3 spans 14 residues. For the CDR3, the DNA is TGTGACAGCAGTGCCCGCAACAGGGTAGAGACCCAGTACTTC. Protein sequence: CDSSARNRVETQYF.

The CDR3 sequence: CSANPGTGGVDGYTF. The CDR3 DNA is TGCAGTGCTAATCCCGGGACAGGGGGCGTCGATGGCTACACCTTC. The chain joins TRBV20-1 to TRBJ1-2; 12 positions match TRBD1. The V gene's germline CDR1 is DFQATT and CDR2 SNEGSKA (reference sequence). With V trimmed by 4 bases and J by 6 bases, 9 bases remained unmatched. This CDR3 has 15 residues.

This clonotype was seen a few times. CDR3 sequence (DNA): TGTGCCAGCAGCAAGGACAGGGTCTTAGGGAAAAACATTCAGTACTTC. Translating gives CASSKDRVLGKNIQYF. The chain couples TRBV7-8 to TRBJ2-4; 8 bases align to TRBD1. There are 16 residues in the CDR3. In germline, CDR1 is SGHVS, CDR2 FQNEAQ. Trimming removed 5 bases from V and 4 bases from J; junction bases left unmatched: 10.

The V and J genes are TRBV20-1 and TRBJ2-1; D may be TRBD2 (6 bases). Germline V gene data show CDR1 as DFQATT and CDR2 as SNEGSKA (reference sequence). The CDR3 spans 15 residues. The ends were cut back, 4 bases at V and 0 bases at J, with 13 bases in the middle. The CDR3 region has the DNA TGCAGTGCTACCGGGAGCGGTTACTCCTACAATGAGCAGTTCTTC. It specifies CSATGSGYSYNEQFF.

The V and J genes are TRBV12-3 or TRBV12-4 and TRBJ1-5, with TRBD1 identical over 10 bases. The ends lost 6 bases at V and 4 bases at J; junction bases unmatched: 9. This CDR3 is 16 amino acids long. This CDR3 reads CASSLDRGRGNQPQHF. The CDR3 nucleotides read TGTGCCAGCAGCCTAGACAGGGGGCGCGGAAATCAGCCCCAGCATTTT.

This clonotype was found a few times. V is TRBV27 and J is TRBJ1-4; D gene unclear. V lost 3 bases to trimming and J lost 5 bases, with 13 bases between them. Germline-derived CDR1 and CDR2 are MNHEY and SMNVEV (reference sequence). The CDR3 consists of 15 residues. As DNA, the CDR3 is TGTGCCAGCAGTTTCAACAGAATGACGAATGAAAAACTGTTTTTT. This encodes CASSFNRMTNEKLFF.

The rearrangement uses TRBV7-2 and TRBJ1-3; D uncertain. From germline, CDR1 is SGHTA and CDR2 FQGNSA. This CDR3 contains 18 residues. With 4 bases removed from V and 0 bases from J, the gap between germline ends came to 19 bases. The CDR3 nucleotides are TGTGCCAGCAGCTCCCGGGGAATCGACGCTCTCTCTGGAAACACCATATATTTT. Its translation: CASSSRGIDALSGNTIYF.

Here the CDR3 DNA reads TGCAGTGCTCCATATAGACAGGGGGGTGGCTACACCTTC. Encoded protein: CSAPYRQGGGYTF. The rearrangement uses TRBV20-1 and TRBJ1-2; TRBD1 matches 9 bases. Germline V gene lookup returns CDR1 DFQATT and CDR2 SNEGSKA (reference sequence). After removal of 5 bases from V and 7 bases from J, the junction contained 8 bases not matched to a gene. The CDR3 spans 13 residues.

Many counts were recorded for this clonotype. The rearrangement joins TRBV20-1 to TRBJ2-7; 8 bases agree with TRBD2. V was pared by 0 bases and J by 4 bases, with 8 bases of the junction left unmatched. The CDR3 runs 15 residues. Germline V lookup: CDR1 DFQATT, CDR2 SNEGSKA (reference sequence). The CDR3 DNA sequence: TGCAGTGCTAGAGATAGCGGGATCTTTGGGTACGAGCAGTACTTC. As protein: CSARDSGIFGYEQYF.